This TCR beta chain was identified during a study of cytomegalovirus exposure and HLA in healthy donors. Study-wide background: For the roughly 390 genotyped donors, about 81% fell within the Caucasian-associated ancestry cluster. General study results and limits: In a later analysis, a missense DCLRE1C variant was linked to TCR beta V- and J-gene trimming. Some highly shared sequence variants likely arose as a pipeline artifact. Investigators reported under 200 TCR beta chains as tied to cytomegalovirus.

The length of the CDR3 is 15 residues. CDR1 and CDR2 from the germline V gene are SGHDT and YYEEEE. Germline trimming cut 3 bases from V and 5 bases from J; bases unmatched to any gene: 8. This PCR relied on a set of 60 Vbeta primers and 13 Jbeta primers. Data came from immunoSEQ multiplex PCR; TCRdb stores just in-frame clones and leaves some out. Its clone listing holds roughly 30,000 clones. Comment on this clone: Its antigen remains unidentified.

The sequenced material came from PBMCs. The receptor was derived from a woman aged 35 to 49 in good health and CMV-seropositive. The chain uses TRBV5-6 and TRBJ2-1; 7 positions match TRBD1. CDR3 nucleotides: TGTGCCAGCAGCTCTCCCCGGGACAGCGACAATGAGCAGTTCTTC. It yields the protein CASSSPRDSDNEQFF.